These T cell receptor beta chains were read from a single sample in a study of shared clonotypes between healthy human individuals. Using immunoSEQ multiplex PCR, the repertoire was profiled, and TCRdb retains in-frame clones only, with some absent. Of 2 million to 3 million clones listed, about 92% are singletons. The material sequenced was naive CD4+ T cells sorted from blood. Receptors were obtained from a young man in good health. Each CDR3 is given with its conserved first and last residue. The D gene is left open where the match is weak. Clone size is given for some rows only: seen once, a few or many times, or a class if the clone is expanded.

TRBV30	.	TRBJ2-1	.	TGTGCCTGGAGTGTACTTGGCCGCGGCAGGGAGCAGTTCTTC	CAWSVLGRGREQFF
TRBV7-9	.	TRBJ1-1	.	TGTGCCAGCAGCTTAGTACAAAATCGTGGCACTGAAGCTTTCTTT	CASSLVQNRGTEAFF
TRBV28	.	TRBJ2-1	.	TGTGCCACCGAGCCGGACAAATACAATGAGCAGTTCTTC	CATEPDKYNEQFF
TRBV12-5	.	TRBJ2-1	TRBD2	TGTGCTAGTGGTTTGAGGACTAGCGGTCCTTACAATGAGCAGTTCTTC	CASGLRTSGPYNEQFF
TRBV9	.	TRBJ2-5	.	TGTGCCAGCGGGGAGACGCCACAAGAGACCCAGTACTTC	CASGETPQETQYF
TRBV11-3	.	TRBJ2-2	.	TGTGCCAGCAGCTTAGTGTCAGGGCCGACCGGGGAGCTGTTTTTT	CASSLVSGPTGELFF
TRBV5-5	.	TRBJ2-7	TRBD1	TGTGCCAGCAGCTTAAGACAGGGGGCTGACGAGCAGTACTTC	CASSLRQGADEQYF
TRBV5-3	.	TRBJ2-3	.	TGTGCCAGAAGCATCAGGACCGGGCGGGGAGATACGCAGTATTTT	CARSIRTGRGDTQYF
TRBV25-1	.	TRBJ2-5	.	TGTGCCAGCAGCGACCTCCGGGATCAAGAGACCCAGTACTTC	CASSDLRDQETQYF
TRBV27	.	TRBJ2-1	.	TGTGCCAGCAGAGCACGGACAAGCTCCTACAATGAGCAGTTCTTC	CASRARTSSYNEQFF
TRBV5-1	once	TRBJ2-5	TRBD2	TGCGCCAGCAGCGCCACTAGCGGGGGGGCCCCCGGAGCGACCCAGTACTTC	CASSATSGGAPGATQYF
TRBV7-9	.	TRBJ2-7	.	TGTGCCAGCAGCTTAGGAGGGCGTGTCGGAAGCTCCTACGAGCAGTACTTC	CASSLGGRVGSSYEQYF
TRBV4-1	.	TRBJ2-7	TRBD1	TGCGCCAGCAGCCAGGGGGCAGGGGGCTTTTACGAGCAGTACTTC	CASSQGAGGFYEQYF
TRBV9	.	TRBJ2-1	.	TGTGCCAGCAGCGCGGGGGTGTGGGGCCTTTTTAATCATGAGCAGTTCTTC	CASSAGVWGLFNHEQFF
TRBV5-8	.	TRBJ2-7	.	TGTGCCAGCAGCTTCGGAGGGACAGTCACCTACGAGCAGTACTTC	CASSFGGTVTYEQYF
TRBV5-4	.	TRBJ1-5	.	TGTGCCAGCAGCTTCGGGGCGGATCAGCCCCAGCATTTT	CASSFGADQPQHF
TRBV25-1	.	TRBJ1-2	.	TGTGCCAGCAGTGAATCCTCAGGGTATGGCTACACCTTC	CASSESSGYGYTF
TRBV5-1	.	TRBJ1-5	.	TGCGCCAGCAGCTTGGAGGGCGCTTTAGGTCAGCCCCAGCATTTT	CASSLEGALGQPQHF
TRBV5-1	.	TRBJ2-5	TRBD2	TGCGCCAGCACCTATTCGGGACTAGAGGATGTAGGCGGGCAAGAGACCCAGTACTTC	CASTYSGLEDVGGQETQYF
TRBV30	.	TRBJ2-5	.	TGTGCCTGGAGCGGGGGACAAGAGACCCAGTACTTC	CAWSGGQETQYF
TRBV5-1	.	TRBJ2-1	TRBD2	TGCGCCAGCAGCTTTAGCGGGAACTCCTACAATGAGCAGTTCTTC	CASSFSGNSYNEQFF
TRBV5-1	.	TRBJ2-7	TRBD2	TGCGCCACCCCACCCCCCCAACTGACTAGCGGGCGGTACGAGCAGTACTTC	CATPPPQLTSGRYEQYF
TRBV6-1	.	TRBJ1-2	.	TGTGCCAGCAGGGACATCTCTAGGGGCTACACCTTC	CASRDISRGYTF
TRBV6-1	.	TRBJ2-5	.	TGTGCCAGCAGTGAAGCGCAGGGGTTGTGGGAGACCCAGTACTTC	CASSEAQGLWETQYF
TRBV29-1	.	TRBJ2-1	.	TGCAGCGTTGACCGGGACTCCTCCTACAATGAGCAGTTCTTC	CSVDRDSSYNEQFF
TRBV4-1	.	TRBJ2-5	.	TGCGCCAGCAGCCGACAGCCACAAGAGACCCAGTACTTC	CASSRQPQETQYF
TRBV9	.	TRBJ2-3	TRBD2	TGTGCCAGCAGCGCGAGCGGGAGAAGCACAGATACGCAGTATTTT	CASSASGRSTDTQYF
TRBV18	.	TRBJ2-2	.	TGTGCCAGCTCCCTACCCCCAGGCGGGCACACCGGGGAGCTGTTTTTT	CASSLPPGGHTGELFF
TRBV10-3	.	TRBJ2-7	.	TGTGCCATCAGCCACTCCGACAGATCCTACGAGCAGTACTTC	CAISHSDRSYEQYF
TRBV2	.	TRBJ2-7	TRBD1	TGTGCCAGCAGCTCGGGACAGGGGAGGATCGAGCAGTACTTC	CASSSGQGRIEQYF
TRBV5-1	.	TRBJ1-5	.	TGCGCCAGCAGCTTAGGGGGTCCCAATCAGCCCCAGCATTTT	CASSLGGPNQPQHF
TRBV18	.	TRBJ2-7	TRBD1	TGTGCCAGCTCACCCTTGGGACAGCCCTACGAGCAGTACTTC	CASSPLGQPYEQYF
TRBV29-1	.	TRBJ2-7	.	TGCAGCGGGGGGGACAGAACCTACGAGCAGTACTTC	CSGGDRTYEQYF
TRBV14	.	TRBJ2-3	.	TGTGCCAGCAGCCCCTGGGGGGACCGCACAGATACGCAGTATTTT	CASSPWGDRTDTQYF
TRBV4-1	.	TRBJ1-5	.	TGCGCCAGCAGCCAACAGGGTGGGGGCAATCAGCCCCAGCATTTT	CASSQQGGGNQPQHF
TRBV7-9	.	TRBJ2-6	TRBD2	TGTGCCAGCAGCTCCGCTTGGAGCGGGGGGGCCTTTGGGGCCAACGTCCTGACTTTC	CASSSAWSGGAFGANVLTF
TRBV2	once	TRBJ2-3	TRBD1	TGTGCCAGCAGTGTTCGGCAGGGGGCTGATACGCAGTATTTT	CASSVRQGADTQYF
TRBV19	.	TRBJ1-5	TRBD1	TGTGCCAGTAGTTTTCCAGGGGGTCAGCCCCAGCATTTT	CASSFPGGQPQHF
TRBV10-1	.	TRBJ1-2	.	TGCGCCAGCAGTGAGTCTTCTCTTGGGGGCTACACCTTC	CASSESSLGGYTF
TRBV6-1	.	TRBJ2-2	TRBD2	TGTGCCAGCAGTGAAACTTGGGTAGCGGGGTCCGGGGAGCTGTTTTTT	CASSETWVAGSGELFF
TRBV7-3	.	TRBJ2-7	.	TGTGCCAGCAGCTTAGAGCCAGCCTACGAGCAGTACTTC	CASSLEPAYEQYF
TRBV9	.	TRBJ1-1	.	TGTGCCAGCAGCGTAGCTACGCAGTTAACTGAAGCTTTCTTT	CASSVATQLTEAFF
TRBV5-5	.	TRBJ1-1	.	TGTGCCAGCAGCTTGCAGCAGAACACTGAAGCTTTCTTT	CASSLQQNTEAFF
TRBV7-9	.	TRBJ2-7	.	TGTGCCAGCAGCTTAGAGGTAGGCCGTACCTACGAGCAGTACTTC	CASSLEVGRTYEQYF
TRBV5-4	.	TRBJ2-7	.	TGTGCCAGCAGCGCCCGGGACCCTGACCCCGAGCAGTACTTC	CASSARDPDPEQYF
TRBV5-1	few	TRBJ1-1	.	TGCGCCAGCAGCAAGGACGCCCTGGCTGAAGCTTTCTTT	CASSKDALAEAFF
TRBV6-6	.	TRBJ1-6	TRBD1	TGTGCCAGCAGTACCCAGGACAGGGGGGACAATTCACCCCTCCACTTT	CASSTQDRGDNSPLHF
TRBV29-1	.	TRBJ2-4	.	TGCAGCGGAGAGGCCAAAAACATTCAGTACTTC	CSGEAKNIQYF
TRBV4-2	.	TRBJ2-5	.	TGTGCCAGCAGCCAAGAACAGGGGAGGGGAGAGACCCAGTACTTC	CASSQEQGRGETQYF
TRBV18	.	TRBJ1-6	TRBD1	TGTGCCAGCTCACCCTCCGGGACAGGGGCCGCTAGCTCCTATAATTCACCCCTCCACTTT	CASSPSGTGAASSYNSPLHF